The 18 T cell receptor beta chains below come from one sample, sequenced in a study of cytomegalovirus exposure and HLA in healthy donors. Data came from immunoSEQ multiplex PCR; TCRdb stores just in-frame clones and leaves some out. This table holds some 250,000 clones, 70% to 90% found once. The sample consisted of PBMCs. All receptors derive from a woman between 25 and 40 years old in good health and CMV-seropositive.

V and J are TRBV11-2 and TRBJ2-1; 9 nucleotides agree with TRBD1. In germline, CDR1 is SGHAT, CDR2 FQNNGV. This CDR3 comprises 17 residues. V shed 1 base, J shed 8 bases, and the junction held 12 bases outside the gene matches. CDR3 loop: CASSLGHTGGPLYEQFF. The CDR3, as DNA: TGTGCCAGCAGCTTAGGGCATACAGGGGGCCCCTTGTATGAGCAGTTCTTC. The variable domain in full, completed from reference TRBV11-2 and TRBJ2-1, reads EAGVAQSPRYKIIEKRQSVAFWCNPISGHATLYWYQQILGQGPKLLIQFQNNGVVDDSQLPKDRFSAERLKGVDSTLKIQPAKLEDSAVYLCASSLGHTGGPLYEQFFGPGTRLTVL.

The chain links TRBV2 to TRBJ1-3; 8 nucleotides agree with TRBD1. Germline V gives CDR1 SNHLY, CDR2 FYNNEI. Unmatched junction bases numbered 3, after V lost 6 bases and J lost 5 bases. CDR3 length: 13 residues. This CDR3 reads CASRGDRRNTIYF. The CDR3, as DNA: TGTGCCAGCAGGGGGGACAGGAGAAACACCATATATTTT.

The chain carries TRBV7-3 and TRBJ2-1; tentative D call: TRBD2 (6 bases). The CDR3 extends over 14 amino acids. Germline loops: CDR1 SGHTA, CDR2 FQGTGA. V dropped 2 bases and J dropped 4 bases, with 9 bases sitting between them. CDR3 bases: TGTGCCAGCAGCTTAGACGGGAGTTACAATGAGCAGTTCTTC. It yields the protein CASSLDGSYNEQFF. The variable domain in full, with the rest retrieved from reference TRBV7-3 and TRBJ2-1, is GAGVSQTPSNKVTEKGKYVELRCDPISGHTALYWYRQSLGQGPEFLIYFQGTGAADDSGLPNDRFFAVRPEGSVSTLKIQRTERGDSAVYLCASSLDGSYNEQFFGPGTRLTVL.

The chain links TRBV5-6 to TRBJ1-3, with TRBD1 matching over 7 bases. Looked up from germline, CDR1 is SGHDT and CDR2 is YYEEEE. Trimming cost V 2 bases and J 0 bases; bases outside gene matches: 2. The CDR3 runs 15 residues. This chain's CDR3 is CASSLQGLSGNTIYF. CDR3 DNA: TGTGCCAGCAGCTTACAGGGGCTCTCTGGAAACACCATATATTTT.

This clone has only one observation. The genes are TRBV6-1 and TRBJ1-1; 8 bases line up with TRBD1. There are 16 residues in the CDR3. Germline assignment: CDR1 MNHNS and CDR2 SASEGT. After removal of 4 bases from V and 0 bases from J, the junction contained 7 bases not matched to a gene. DNA of the CDR3: TGTGCCAGCAGTGCCGACAGGGGACCGATGAACACTGAAGCTTTCTTT. Amino acid sequence: CASSADRGPMNTEAFF.

This chain joins TRBV5-4 and TRBJ1-1; tentative D call: TRBD1 (5 bases). CDR1 is SGHNT and CDR2 is YYREEE in the germline V gene (reference sequence). The CDR3 contains 14 residues. Trimming stripped 2 bases from V and 1 base from J, with 9 bases between. The DNA of the CDR3 is TGTGCCAGCAGCTTTAAGGGGAAGAACACTGAAGCTTTCTTT. Translation: CASSFKGKNTEAFF.

The V call is TRBV2, the J call TRBJ2-7, with 15 positions matching TRBD2. The CDR3 runs 19 residues. Germline-derived CDR1 and CDR2 are SNHLY and FYNNEI. Trimming at V came to 5 bases and at J to 6 bases, leaving 17 bases not matched to a gene. In nucleotides, the CDR3 is TGTGCCAGCAGTTATCCAGGACTAGCGGGAGGGCCGATCCCCTTCGAGCAGTACTTC. This translates into CASSYPGLAGGPIPFEQYF.

The chain couples TRBV27 to TRBJ2-7; D gene ambiguous. This CDR3 is built from 10 residues. Germline CDR1 reads MNHEY; CDR2 reads SMNVEV (reference sequence). The germline V and J ends were trimmed by 4 bases and 4 bases, with 2 bases remaining between them. The CDR3 protein is CASSSYEQYF. For the CDR3, the DNA is TGTGCCAGCAGTTCATACGAGCAGTACTTC.

The chain employs TRBV29-1 and TRBJ2-5, with 7 bases aligning to TRBD1. There are 14 residues in the CDR3. The V gene's germline CDR1 is SQVTM and CDR2 ANQGSEA. The junction had 12 bases not matched to a gene; V was cut back by 7 bases and J by 4 bases. CDR3 in amino acids: CSADTGVDRETQYF. The CDR3 DNA follows: TGCAGCGCCGACACAGGGGTGGATAGAGAGACCCAGTACTTC.

The sample holds a few counts of this clone. This chain links TRBV7-9 with TRBJ1-2; D call uncertain. The V gene's germline CDR1 is SEHNR and CDR2 FQNEAQ (reference sequence). With 6 bases removed from V and 12 bases from J, the gap between germline ends came to 23 bases. The CDR3 totals 14 residues. The CDR3 DNA reads TGTGCCAGCAGATCTGCCGACTTCTCGGGTGGTGACACCTTC. Translating gives CASRSADFSGGDTF.

The chain carries TRBV27 and TRBJ2-7; no definite D call. The V end was cut by 0 bases, the J end by 0 bases, with 9 bases between. The germline V gene encodes CDR1 MNHEY and CDR2 SMNVEV (reference sequence). The CDR3 contains 15 residues. In nucleotides, the CDR3 is TGTGCCAGCAGTTTATCTCAGGAAAGCTCCTACGAGCAGTACTTC. Its protein product is CASSLSQESSYEQYF.

The V call is TRBV28, the J call TRBJ2-3; D may be TRBD2 (5 bases). V lost 7 bases, J lost 5 bases, and 10 bases lay in between. The CDR3 covers 12 residues. The germline V gene encodes CDR1 MDHEN and CDR2 SYDVKM. The CDR3 nucleotides are TGTGCCAGCACTGAGGGTCTAGATACGCAGTATTTT. As protein: CASTEGLDTQYF. Supplemented by reference TRBV28 and TRBJ2-3, the full variable domain reads DVKVTQSSRYLVKRTGEKVFLECVQDMDHENMFWYRQDPGLGLRLIYFSYDVKMKEKGDIPEGYSVSREKKERFSLILESASTNQTSMYLCASTEGLDTQYFGPGTRLTVL.

The chain links TRBV28 to TRBJ2-5; weak D call: TRBD2 (6 bases). This CDR3 spans 15 amino acids. Trimming stripped 0 bases from V and 5 bases from J, with 13 bases between. Germline V gives CDR1 MDHEN, CDR2 SYDVKM. This CDR3 reads CASSLWETSRETQYF. The CDR3 nucleotides read TGTGCCAGCAGTTTATGGGAAACTAGCCGGGAGACCCAGTACTTC.

V usage is TRBV21-1 and J usage is TRBJ1-2; the D call in the table, TRBD1, was not verified against the DNA. TRBV21-1 has pseudogene status. This CDR3 is 16 amino acids long. As DNA, the CDR3 is TGTGCCAGCAGCAAAGGACAAGCAGGTCCGGACTATGGCTACACCTTC. Residues: CASSKGQAGPDYGYTF.

There are a few counts of this clone. V and J are TRBV7-8 and TRBJ2-7, with a weak D call TRBD2 (5 bases). V was shortened by 2 bases and J by 0 bases, with 11 bases between the two germline ends. CDR3 length: 15 residues. Germline CDR1 and CDR2: SGHVS and FQNEAQ. DNA of the CDR3: TGTGCCAGCAGCTTATGGGCTAGCAGCTCCTACGAGCAGTACTTC. Its translation: CASSLWASSSYEQYF.

The V and J genes are TRBV7-8 and TRBJ2-1, with a tentative D call TRBD2 (6 bases). Germline V gene data show CDR1 as SGHVS and CDR2 as FQNEAQ. With 7 bases removed from V and 0 bases from J, the gap between germline ends came to 19 bases. The CDR3 has 17 residues. The CDR3, as DNA: TGTGCCAGCACCCCGAGGAGGGCGGGAAGCTCCTACAATGAGCAGTTCTTC. Its translation: CASTPRRAGSSYNEQFF.

CDR3: CASSMGTGAYEQYF. The CDR3 coding sequence is TGTGCCAGTAGTATGGGGACAGGGGCCTACGAGCAGTACTTC. The chain couples TRBV19 to TRBJ2-7; TRBD1 aligns across 10 bases. V dropped 3 bases and J dropped 2; count of bases not matched to a gene: 1. The CDR3 extends over 14 amino acids. Per germline, CDR1 LNHDA and CDR2 SQIVND (reference sequence).

This clone showed up just once. This sequence joins TRBV29-1 and TRBJ1-1, with D perhaps matching TRBD1 (5 bases). Between the trimmed V and J ends, which lost 4 bases and 1 base, there was a span of 10 bases. CDR3 length equals 13 residues. From germline, CDR1 is SQVTM and CDR2 ANQGSEA. The CDR3 nucleotides read TGCAGCGTTGGCCTAGGACAGAACACTGAAGCTTTCTTT. Amino acids: CSVGLGQNTEAFF. Full variable domain (outside the CDR3, taken from reference TRBV29-1 and TRBJ1-1): SAVISQKPSRDICQRGTSLTIQCQVDSQVTMMFWYRQQPGQSLTLIATANQGSEATYESGFVIDKFPISRPNLTFSTLTVSNMSPEDSSIYLCSVGLGQNTEAFFGQGTRLTVV.